This TCR beta chain was recorded in a study of blood T cell repertoires in COVID-19. Turning to the study itself: The United States, Italy and Spain provided the acute and convalescent COVID-19 samples.

Repertoires were generated with immunoSEQ multiplex PCR, while TCRdb's copy carries only in-frame clones and drops some. Among 110,000 to 150,000 clones listed, around 81% were seen once. The sample was PBMCs or T cells enriched from blood (not recorded which). The TCR was taken from a woman in her 40s who had recovered from COVID-19.

CDR3 in amino acids: CASSPRRTGVPYEQYF. In DNA form, the CDR3 reads TGCGCCAGCAGTCCCCGGCGGACAGGGGTGCCCTACGAGCAGTACTTC. This chain links TRBV23-1 with TRBJ2-7, with 9 bases identical to TRBD1. TRBV23-1 is an ORF, with its function uncertain. This CDR3 contains 16 residues. J gave up 2 bases and V 4 bases, and 9 bases lay outside the gene matches.